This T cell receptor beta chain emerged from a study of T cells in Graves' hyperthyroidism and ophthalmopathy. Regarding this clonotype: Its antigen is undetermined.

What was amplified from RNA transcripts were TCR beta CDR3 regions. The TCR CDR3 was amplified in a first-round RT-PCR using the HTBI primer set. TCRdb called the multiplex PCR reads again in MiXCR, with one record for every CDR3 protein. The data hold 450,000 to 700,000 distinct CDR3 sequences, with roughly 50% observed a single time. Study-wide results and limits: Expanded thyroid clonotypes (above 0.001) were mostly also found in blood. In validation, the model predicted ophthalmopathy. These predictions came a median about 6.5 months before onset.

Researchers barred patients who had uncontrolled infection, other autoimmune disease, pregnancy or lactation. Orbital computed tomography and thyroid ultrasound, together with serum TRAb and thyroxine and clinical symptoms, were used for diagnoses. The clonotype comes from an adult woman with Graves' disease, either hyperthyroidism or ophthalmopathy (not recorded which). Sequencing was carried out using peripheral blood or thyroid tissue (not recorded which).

CDR3: CASSPRWRNYGYTF. The CDR3 nucleotides are TGTGCCAGTAGCCCAAGGTGGCGGAACTATGGCTACACCTTC. V and J are TRBV19 and TRBJ1-2; no definite D call. Trimming removed 6 bases from V and 2 bases from J, with 13 bases in between. This CDR3 region has 14 residues. From germline, CDR1 is LNHDA and CDR2 SQIVND (reference sequence).